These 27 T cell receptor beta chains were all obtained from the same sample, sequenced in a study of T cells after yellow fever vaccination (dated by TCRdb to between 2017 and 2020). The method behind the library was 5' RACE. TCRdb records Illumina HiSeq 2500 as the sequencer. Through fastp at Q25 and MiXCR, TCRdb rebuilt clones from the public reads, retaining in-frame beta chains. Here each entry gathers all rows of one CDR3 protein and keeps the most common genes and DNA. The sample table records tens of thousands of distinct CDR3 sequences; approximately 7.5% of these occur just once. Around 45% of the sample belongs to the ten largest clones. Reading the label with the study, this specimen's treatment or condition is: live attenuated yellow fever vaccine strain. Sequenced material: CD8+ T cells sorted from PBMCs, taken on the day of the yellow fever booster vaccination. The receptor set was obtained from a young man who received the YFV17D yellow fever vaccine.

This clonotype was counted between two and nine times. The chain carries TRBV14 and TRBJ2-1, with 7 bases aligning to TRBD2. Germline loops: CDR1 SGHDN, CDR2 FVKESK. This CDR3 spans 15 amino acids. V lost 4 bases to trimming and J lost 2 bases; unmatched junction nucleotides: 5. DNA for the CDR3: TGTGCCAGCAGCCTGGCCAGCGGGGCCTACAATGAGCAGTTCTTC. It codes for CASSLASGAYNEQFF.

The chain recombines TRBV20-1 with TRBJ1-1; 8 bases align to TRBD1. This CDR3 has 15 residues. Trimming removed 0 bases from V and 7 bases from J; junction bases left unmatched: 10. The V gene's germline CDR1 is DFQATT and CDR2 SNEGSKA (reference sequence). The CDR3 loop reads CSARDRGTDRVEAFF. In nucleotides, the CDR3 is TGCAGTGCTAGAGATCGGGGGACGGACAGGGTTGAAGCTTTCTTT.

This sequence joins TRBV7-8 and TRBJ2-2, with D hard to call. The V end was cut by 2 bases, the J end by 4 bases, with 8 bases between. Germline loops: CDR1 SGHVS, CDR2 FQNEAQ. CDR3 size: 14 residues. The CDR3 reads CASSLFELTGELFF. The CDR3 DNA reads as TGTGCCAGCAGCTTATTTGAACTCACCGGGGAGCTGTTTTTT.

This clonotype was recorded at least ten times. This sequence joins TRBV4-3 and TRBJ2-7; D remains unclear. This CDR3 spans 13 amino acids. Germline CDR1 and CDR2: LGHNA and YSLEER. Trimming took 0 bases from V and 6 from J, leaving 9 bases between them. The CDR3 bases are TGCGCCAGCAGCCAAGACAGGCTGTTCGAGCAGTACTTC. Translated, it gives CASSQDRLFEQYF.

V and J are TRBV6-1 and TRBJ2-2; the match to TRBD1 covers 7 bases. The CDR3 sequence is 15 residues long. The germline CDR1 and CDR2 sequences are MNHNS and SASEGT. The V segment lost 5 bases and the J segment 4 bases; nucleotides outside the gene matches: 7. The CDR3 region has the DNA TGTGCCAGCAGTCCTCGGGACAGTGGCACCGGGGAGCTGTTTTTT. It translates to CASSPRDSGTGELFF.

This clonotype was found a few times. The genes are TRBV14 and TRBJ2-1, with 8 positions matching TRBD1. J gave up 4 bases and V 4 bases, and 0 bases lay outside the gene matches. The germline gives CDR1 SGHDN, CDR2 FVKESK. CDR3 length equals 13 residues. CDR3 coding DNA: TGTGCCAGCAGCCGGACAGGGTACAATGAGCAGTTCTTC. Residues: CASSRTGYNEQFF.

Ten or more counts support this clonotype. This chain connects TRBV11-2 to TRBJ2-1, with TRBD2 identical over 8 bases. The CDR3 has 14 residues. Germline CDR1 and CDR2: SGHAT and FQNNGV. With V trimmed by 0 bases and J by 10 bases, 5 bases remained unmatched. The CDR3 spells CASSLDPGLAEQFF. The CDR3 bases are TGTGCCAGCAGCTTAGATCCTGGACTAGCAGAGCAGTTCTTC. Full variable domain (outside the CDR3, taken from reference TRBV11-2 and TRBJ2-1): EAGVAQSPRYKIIEKRQSVAFWCNPISGHATLYWYQQILGQGPKLLIQFQNNGVVDDSQLPKDRFSAERLKGVDSTLKIQPAKLEDSAVYLCASSLDPGLAEQFFGPGTRLTVL.

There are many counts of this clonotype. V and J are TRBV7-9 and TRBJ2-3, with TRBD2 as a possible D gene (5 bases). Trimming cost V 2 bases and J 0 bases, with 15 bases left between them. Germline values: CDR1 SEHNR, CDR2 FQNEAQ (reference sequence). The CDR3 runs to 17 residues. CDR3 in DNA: TGTGCCAGCAGCTTATCTTCCAGCGGTCCTAGCACAGATACGCAGTATTTT. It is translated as CASSLSSSGPSTDTQYF. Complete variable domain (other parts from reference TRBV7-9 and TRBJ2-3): DTGVSQNPRHKITKRGQNVTFRCDPISEHNRLYWYRQTLGQGPEFLTYFQNEAQLEKSRLLSDRFSAERPKGSFSTLEIQRTEQGDSAMYLCASSLSSSGPSTDTQYFGPGTRLTVL.

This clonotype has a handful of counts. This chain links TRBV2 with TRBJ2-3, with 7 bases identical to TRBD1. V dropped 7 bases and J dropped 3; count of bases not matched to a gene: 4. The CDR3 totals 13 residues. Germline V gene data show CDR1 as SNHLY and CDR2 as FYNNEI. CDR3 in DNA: TGTGCCAGCATTCTACAGGGGACAGATACGCAGTATTTT. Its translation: CASILQGTDTQYF.

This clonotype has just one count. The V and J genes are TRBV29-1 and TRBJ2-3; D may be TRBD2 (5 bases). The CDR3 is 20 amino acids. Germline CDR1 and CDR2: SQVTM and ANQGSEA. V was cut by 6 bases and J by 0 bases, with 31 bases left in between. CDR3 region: CSVDDYGEVGQKSSTDTQYF. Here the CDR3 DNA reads TGCAGCGTGGACGACTACGGCGAGGTGGGCCAAAAATCGAGCACAGATACGCAGTATTTT.

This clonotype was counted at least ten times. CDR3 residues: CASSIFQWETQYF. The CDR3 nucleotides are TGTGCCAGCAGCATCTTCCAGTGGGAGACCCAGTACTTC. The chain uses TRBV21-1 and TRBJ2-5. TRBV21-1 is assigned pseudogene status. There are 13 residues in the CDR3.

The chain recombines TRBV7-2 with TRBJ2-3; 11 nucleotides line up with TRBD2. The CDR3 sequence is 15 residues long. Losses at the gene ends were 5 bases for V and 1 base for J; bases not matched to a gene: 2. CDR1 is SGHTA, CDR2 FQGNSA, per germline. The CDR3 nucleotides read TGTGCCAGCAGCAAACTAGCGGGAGGCACAGATACGCAGTATTTT. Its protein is CASSKLAGGTDTQYF.

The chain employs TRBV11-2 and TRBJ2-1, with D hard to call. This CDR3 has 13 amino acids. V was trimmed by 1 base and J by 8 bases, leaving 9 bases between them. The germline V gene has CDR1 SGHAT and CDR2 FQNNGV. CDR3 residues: CASSLARSDEQFF. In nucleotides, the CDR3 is TGTGCCAGCAGCTTAGCTCGCTCCGATGAGCAGTTCTTC.

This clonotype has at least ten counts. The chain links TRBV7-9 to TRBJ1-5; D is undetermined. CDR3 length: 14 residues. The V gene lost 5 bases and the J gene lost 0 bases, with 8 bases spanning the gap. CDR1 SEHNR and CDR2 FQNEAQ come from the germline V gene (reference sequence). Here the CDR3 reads CASSHQYSNQPQHF. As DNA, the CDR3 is TGTGCCAGCAGCCACCAGTATAGCAATCAGCCCCAGCATTTT.

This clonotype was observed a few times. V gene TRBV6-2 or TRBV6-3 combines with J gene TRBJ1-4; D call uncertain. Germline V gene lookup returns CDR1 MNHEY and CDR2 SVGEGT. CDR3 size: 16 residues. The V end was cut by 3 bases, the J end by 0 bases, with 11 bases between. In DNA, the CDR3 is TGTGCCAGCAGTTATTCGATCTCCGCAACTAATGAAAAACTGTTTTTT. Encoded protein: CASSYSISATNEKLFF.

CDR3: CASSQDLTGNYGYTF. The DNA for the CDR3 is TGTGCCAGCAGCCAAGATCTAACAGGGAACTATGGCTACACCTTC. The chain recombines TRBV14 with TRBJ1-2; weak D call: TRBD1 (6 bases). CDR3 length: 15 amino acids. Trimming shortened V by 0 bases and J by 2 bases, and 10 bases separated the two germline ends. Looked up from germline, CDR1 is SGHDN and CDR2 is FVKESK.

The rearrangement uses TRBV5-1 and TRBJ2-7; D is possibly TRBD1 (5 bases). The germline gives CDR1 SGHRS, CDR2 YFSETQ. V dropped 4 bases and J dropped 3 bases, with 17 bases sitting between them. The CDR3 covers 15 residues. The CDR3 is CASSGGATVYYEQYF. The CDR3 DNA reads TGCGCCAGCAGCGGTGGGGCTACGGTCTACTACGAGCAGTACTTC.

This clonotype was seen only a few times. CDR3 sequence reads: CASSQGMVAGTTDTQYF. The CDR3, as DNA: TGTGCCAGCAGCCAAGGGATGGTAGCGGGAACCACAGATACGCAGTATTTT. This chain links TRBV3-1 with TRBJ2-3, with TRBD2 matching 8 bases. V dropped 1 base and J dropped 2; count of bases not matched to a gene: 8. This CDR3 is 17 amino acids long. CDR1 LGHDT and CDR2 YNNKEL come from the germline V gene (reference sequence).

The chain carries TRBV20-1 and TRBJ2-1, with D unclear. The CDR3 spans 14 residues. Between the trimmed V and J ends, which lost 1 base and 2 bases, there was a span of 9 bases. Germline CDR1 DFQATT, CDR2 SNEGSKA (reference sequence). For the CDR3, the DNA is TGCAGTGCTAGAGCTGCGGACGCCTACAATGAGCAGTTCTTC. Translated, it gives CSARAADAYNEQFF.

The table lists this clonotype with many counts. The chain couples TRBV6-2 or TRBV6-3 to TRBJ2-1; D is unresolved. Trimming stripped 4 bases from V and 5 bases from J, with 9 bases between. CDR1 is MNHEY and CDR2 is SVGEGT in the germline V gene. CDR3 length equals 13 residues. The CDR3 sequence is CASSSSINNEQFF. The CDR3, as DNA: TGTGCCAGCAGTTCGTCCATTAACAATGAGCAGTTCTTC.

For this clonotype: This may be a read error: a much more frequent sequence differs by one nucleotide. CDR3 nucleotide sequence: TGTGCCAGCAATGGTGACGGGACAGATACGCAGTATTTT. Translating it yields CASNGDGTDTQYF. The gene calls are TRBV21-1 and TRBJ2-3. TRBV21-1 is noted as a pseudogene. The CDR3 spans 13 residues.

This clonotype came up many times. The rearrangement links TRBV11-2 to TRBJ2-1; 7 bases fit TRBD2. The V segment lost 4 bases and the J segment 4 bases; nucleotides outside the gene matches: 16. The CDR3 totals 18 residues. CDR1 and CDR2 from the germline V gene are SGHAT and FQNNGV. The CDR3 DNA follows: TGTGCCAGCAGCTCCGGACTAGAGGGTAGGTGGGCATACAATGAGCAGTTCTTC. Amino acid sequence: CASSSGLEGRWAYNEQFF. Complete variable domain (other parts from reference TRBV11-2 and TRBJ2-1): EAGVAQSPRYKIIEKRQSVAFWCNPISGHATLYWYQQILGQGPKLLIQFQNNGVVDDSQLPKDRFSAERLKGVDSTLKIQPAKLEDSAVYLCASSSGLEGRWAYNEQFFGPGTRLTVL.

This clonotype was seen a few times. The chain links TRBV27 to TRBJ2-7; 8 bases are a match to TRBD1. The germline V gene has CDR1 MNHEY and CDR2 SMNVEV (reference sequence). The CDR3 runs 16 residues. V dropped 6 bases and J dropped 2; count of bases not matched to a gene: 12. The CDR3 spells CASSFIRQQGAYEQYF. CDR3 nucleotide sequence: TGTGCCAGCAGCTTTATTCGTCAACAGGGGGCCTACGAGCAGTACTTC.

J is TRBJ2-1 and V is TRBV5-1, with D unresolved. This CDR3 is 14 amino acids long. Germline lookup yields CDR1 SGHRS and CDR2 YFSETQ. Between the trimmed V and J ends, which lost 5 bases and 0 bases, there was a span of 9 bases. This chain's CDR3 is CASRVIYSYNEQFF. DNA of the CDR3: TGCGCCAGCAGAGTCATATACTCCTACAATGAGCAGTTCTTC.

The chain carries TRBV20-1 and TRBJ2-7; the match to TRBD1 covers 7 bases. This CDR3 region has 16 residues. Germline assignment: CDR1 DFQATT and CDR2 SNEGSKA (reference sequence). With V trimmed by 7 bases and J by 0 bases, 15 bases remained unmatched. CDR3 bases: TGCAGTGTCCTGACCCACACAGGGGCTAGCTCCTACGAGCAGTACTTC. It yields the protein CSVLTHTGASSYEQYF.

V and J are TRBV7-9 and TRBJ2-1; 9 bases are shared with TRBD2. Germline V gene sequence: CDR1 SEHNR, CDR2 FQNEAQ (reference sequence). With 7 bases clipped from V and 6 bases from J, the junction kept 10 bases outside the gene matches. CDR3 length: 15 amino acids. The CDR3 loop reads CASTRSGSHSNEQFF. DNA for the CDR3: TGTGCCAGCACCCGTAGCGGGAGCCATTCCAATGAGCAGTTCTTC.

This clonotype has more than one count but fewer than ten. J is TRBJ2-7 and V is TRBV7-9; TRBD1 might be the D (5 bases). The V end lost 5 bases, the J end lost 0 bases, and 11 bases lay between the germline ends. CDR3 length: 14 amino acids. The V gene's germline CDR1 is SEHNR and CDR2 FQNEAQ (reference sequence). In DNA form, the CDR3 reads TGTGCCAGCAGCAACCTCAGGGTCTCCTACGAGCAGTACTTC. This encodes CASSNLRVSYEQYF.